The 27 T cell receptor beta chains in this list originate from one sample, sequenced in a study of blood T cell repertoires in COVID-19. The method was immunoSEQ multiplex PCR; TCRdb's version includes in-frame clones alone and lacks a portion of them. The repertoire holds approximately 210,000 clones, with 80% to 90% as singletons. Input material: peripheral blood. These receptors originate from a woman older than 75 with COVID-19, enrolled during active disease.

V gene TRBV27 combines with J gene TRBJ2-2, with 10 bases matching TRBD2. This CDR3 comprises 16 residues. The trim removed 2 bases at V and 5 bases at J, leaving 5 bases unmatched. Germline V gene lookup returns CDR1 MNHEY and CDR2 SMNVEV (reference sequence). The CDR3 DNA reads TGTGCCAGCAGTTTAAGACTAGCGGGTTCGACCGGGGAGCTGTTTTTT. Its protein is CASSLRLAGSTGELFF.

This chain joins TRBV3-1 (or the pseudogene TRBV3-2) and TRBJ1-5; the D is unclear. V was shortened by 0 bases and J by 3 bases, with 6 bases between the two germline ends. CDR1 and CDR2 (germline): LGHDT, YNNKEL (reference sequence). This CDR3 is built from 14 residues. CDR3 nucleotides: TGTGCCAGCAGCCAAGACAGTCACAATCAGCCCCAGCATTTT. The encoded protein is CASSQDSHNQPQHF.

The V gene is TRBV24-1, the J gene TRBJ2-5; 9 positions match TRBD2. The CDR3 runs to 15 residues. Germline V gene lookup returns CDR1 KGHDR and CDR2 SFDVKD. V shed 4 bases and J 7 bases; nucleotides not matched to a gene: 9. CDR3 protein: CATSDPPSGESTQYF. The CDR3 DNA follows: TGTGCCACCAGTGACCCCCCTAGCGGGGAGTCGACCCAGTACTTC.

The chain combines TRBV10-3 with TRBJ1-1, with D uncertain. The CDR3 totals 14 residues. Per the germline V gene, CDR1 is ENHRY and CDR2 is SYGVKD. With 5 bases removed from V and 0 bases from J, the gap between germline ends came to 10 bases. The CDR3 DNA follows: TGTGCCATCAGTAAGGCGGGGTTGAACACTGAAGCTTTCTTT. It yields the protein CAISKAGLNTEAFF.

The chain is built from TRBV7-2 and TRBJ1-6, with D perhaps TRBD1 (5 bases). CDR3 length: 15 amino acids. Germline V gives CDR1 SGHTA, CDR2 FQGNSA. Trimming took 1 base from V and 4 from J, leaving 8 bases between them. The CDR3 DNA reads TGTGCCAGCAGCTTAGGGGGGGATTATAATTCACCCCTCCACTTT. Amino acid sequence: CASSLGGDYNSPLHF.

The chain couples TRBV5-6 to TRBJ1-3; 10 nucleotides agree with TRBD1. From germline, CDR1 is SGHDT and CDR2 YYEEEE. The CDR3 sequence is 12 residues long. V shed 3 bases and J 16 bases; nucleotides not matched to a gene: 7. The chain's CDR3 is CASSWGQGQAYF. CDR3 in DNA: TGTGCCAGCAGCTGGGGACAGGGGCAGGCGTATTTT. The variable domain in full, with the rest retrieved from reference TRBV5-6 and TRBJ1-3, is DAGVTQSPTHLIKTRGQQVTLRCSPKSGHDTVSWYQQALGQGPQFIFQYYEEEERQRGNFPDRFSGHQFPNYSSELNVNALLLGDSALYLCASSWGQGQAYFGEGSWLTVV.

The genes are TRBV6-5 and TRBJ1-6; 7 bases are a match to TRBD1. Per the germline V gene, CDR1 is MNHEY and CDR2 is SVGAGI. CDR3 length: 14 residues. Germline trimming cut 6 bases from V and 7 bases from J; bases unmatched to any gene: 6. The CDR3 bases are TGTGCCAGCAGAACAGGGGTAAGCAATTCACCCCTCCACTTT. Translating gives CASRTGVSNSPLHF.

This clone was recorded a few times. The rearrangement joins TRBV27 to TRBJ1-1, with D possibly TRBD1 on 5 matching bases. Germline V gene lookup returns CDR1 MNHEY and CDR2 SMNVEV (reference sequence). V gave up 7 bases and J gave up 5 bases, with 20 bases separating them. The CDR3 runs 15 residues. The CDR3 region is CASIPDRAKGTEAFF. CDR3 DNA: TGTGCCAGCATCCCCGACCGCGCCAAGGGGACTGAAGCTTTCTTT.

The V gene is TRBV25-1, the J gene TRBJ2-1, with no clear D. Between the trimmed V and J ends, which lost 8 bases and 4 bases, there was a span of 15 bases. Germline CDR1 reads MGHDK; CDR2 reads SYGVNS. The CDR3 loop spans 14 amino acids. CDR3 sequence reads: CASRPENSYNEQFF. DNA of the CDR3: TGTGCCAGCCGTCCTGAGAATAGTTACAATGAGCAGTTCTTC.

The chain joins TRBV4-2 to TRBJ1-2; TRBD1 matches 10 bases. The J segment lost 1 base and the V segment lost 1 base, leaving 0 bases of the junction unmatched. This CDR3 is 15 amino acids long. Germline V gene lookup returns CDR1 LGHNA and CDR2 YNFKEQ. CDR3 amino acids: CASSQGDRGNYGYTF. DNA for the CDR3: TGTGCCAGCAGCCAAGGGGACAGGGGTAACTATGGCTACACCTTC.

In its sample, this clone was seen a few times. The rearrangement joins TRBV20-1 to TRBJ1-1; D is undetermined. CDR3 length equals 11 residues. Germline V gene sequence: CDR1 DFQATT, CDR2 SNEGSKA (reference sequence). The V and J ends lost 0 bases and 9 bases respectively, with 8 bases between them. As DNA, the CDR3 is TGCAGTGCTAGAGATGCGGTTCAAGCTTTCTTT. Residues: CSARDAVQAFF.

This clone was found once. The rearrangement uses TRBV7-2 and TRBJ2-1, with 8 bases that match TRBD2. CDR1 and CDR2 (germline): SGHTA, FQGNSA. This CDR3 contains 15 residues. V was clipped by 5 bases and J by 3 bases; unmatched bases: 6. The CDR3 protein is CASSARRGDYNEQFF. CDR3 bases: TGTGCCAGCAGCGCACGGCGGGGGGACTACAATGAGCAGTTCTTC.

The rearrangement links TRBV3-1 (or the pseudogene TRBV3-2) to TRBJ1-5, with D maybe TRBD1 (5 bases). V lost 0 bases, J lost 16 bases, and 19 bases lay in between. The CDR3 runs to 14 residues. Germline V gene lookup returns CDR1 LGHDT and CDR2 YNNKEL (reference sequence). DNA of the CDR3: TGTGCCAGCAGCCAAGATCCCACAGGCAGTTCCATCCATTTT. Amino acids: CASSQDPTGSSIHF.

The rearrangement uses TRBV5-1 and TRBJ1-2, with D perhaps TRBD1 (6 bases). In germline, CDR1 is SGHRS, CDR2 YFSETQ. CDR3 length: 14 amino acids. V was clipped by 5 bases and J by 4 bases, with 15 bases between them. CDR3 coding DNA: TGCGCCAGCAGAATGGGGGCATCGGGCTATGGCTACACCTTC. Translating it yields CASRMGASGYGYTF.

The chain combines TRBV6-5 with TRBJ1-1; tentatively, D is TRBD1 (6 bases). Germline CDR1 MNHEY, CDR2 SVGAGI. V dropped 0 bases and J dropped 1 base, with 12 bases sitting between them. The CDR3 runs 16 residues. The CDR3 coding sequence is TGTGCCAGCAGTTACTCCTGGACAGCTTCGAACACTGAAGCTTTCTTT. Translating it yields CASSYSWTASNTEAFF.

About this clone: Other DNA sequences in the same sample also yield this CDR3. The chain couples TRBV12-3 or TRBV12-4 to TRBJ2-5; D is uncertain. Trimming removed 3 bases at V and 5 bases at J, with 4 bases between. This CDR3 is built from 11 residues. The CDR3 nucleotides read TGTGCCAGCAGTTTCCGGGAGACCCAGTACTTC. Its translation is CASSFRETQYF.

The V and J genes are TRBV5-6 and TRBJ2-5; 7 nucleotides match TRBD2. The germline V gene encodes CDR1 SGHDT and CDR2 YYEEEE. This CDR3 has 16 residues. V shed 1 base and J 1 base; nucleotides not matched to a gene: 7. CDR3 coding DNA: TGTGCCAGCAGCTTGATTAGCGGGCACGCCCAAGAGACCCAGTACTTC. Residues: CASSLISGHAQETQYF.

The genes are TRBV28 and TRBJ1-5; D is unresolved. V lost 7 bases, J lost 6 bases, and 10 bases lay in between. Germline V lookup: CDR1 MDHEN, CDR2 SYDVKM. The CDR3 has 12 amino acids. In DNA form, the CDR3 reads TGTGCCAGCAACTTGCAATCTCAGCCCCAGCATTTT. It encodes CASNLQSQPQHF.

The chain uses TRBV14 and TRBJ2-2, with 8 positions matching TRBD2. With 4 bases clipped from V and 8 bases from J, the junction kept 6 bases outside the gene matches. Germline V gene sequence: CDR1 SGHDN, CDR2 FVKESK. The CDR3 covers 14 residues. The DNA for the CDR3 is TGTGCCAGCAGCCCAGTAGCGGGGATAGGGGAGCTGTTTTTT. It translates to CASSPVAGIGELFF.

This clone was counted a single time. The chain employs TRBV7-8 and TRBJ1-1; 9 bases align to TRBD1. CDR1 and CDR2 from the germline V gene are SGHVS and FQNEAQ. The V segment lost 5 bases and the J segment 9 bases; nucleotides outside the gene matches: 10. This CDR3 region has 14 residues. This chain's CDR3 is CASSQTAGTGKAFF. The CDR3 nucleotides read TGTGCCAGCAGCCAAACCGCCGGGACAGGGAAAGCTTTCTTT.

The count of this clone is one. The V and J genes are TRBV5-1 and TRBJ1-3, with D possibly matching TRBD1 (5 bases). The CDR3 covers 17 residues. Germline values: CDR1 SGHRS, CDR2 YFSETQ. V shed 0 bases and J shed 0 bases, with 13 bases lying between them. As DNA, the CDR3 is TGCGCCAGCAGCTTGGAGGGCTACAGGAGCTCTGGAAACACCATATATTTT. Amino acid sequence: CASSLEGYRSSGNTIYF.

This clone was seen a handful of times. The J gene is TRBJ1-2, the V gene TRBV5-4; 8 nucleotides line up with TRBD1. The CDR3 runs to 15 residues. Germline loops: CDR1 SGHNT, CDR2 YYREEE (reference sequence). V lost 2 bases to trimming and J lost 4 bases; unmatched junction nucleotides: 7. Here the CDR3 reads CASSLGTGQIYGYTF. The CDR3 DNA sequence: TGTGCCAGCAGCTTAGGGACAGGTCAAATCTATGGCTACACCTTC.

The rearrangement uses TRBV18 and TRBJ2-1; 10 bases fit TRBD1. CDR3 length equals 15 residues. J gave up 3 bases and V 2 bases, and 1 base lay outside the gene matches. In germline, CDR1 is KGHSH, CDR2 LQKENI. CDR3 sequence reads: CASSPGTGDYNEQFF. The DNA of the CDR3 is TGTGCCAGCTCACCAGGGACAGGGGACTACAATGAGCAGTTCTTC.

The rearrangement uses TRBV11-2 and TRBJ1-4; TRBD1 aligns across 7 bases. The CDR3 runs to 13 residues. Germline CDR1 reads SGHAT; CDR2 reads FQNNGV. Trimming at V came to 1 base and at J to 12 bases, leaving 5 bases not matched to a gene. This CDR3 is CASSLGGDRELFF. DNA of the CDR3: TGTGCCAGCAGCTTAGGAGGGGACAGAGAACTGTTTTTT. Filled out from reference TRBV11-2 and TRBJ1-4, the complete variable domain reads EAGVAQSPRYKIIEKRQSVAFWCNPISGHATLYWYQQILGQGPKLLIQFQNNGVVDDSQLPKDRFSAERLKGVDSTLKIQPAKLEDSAVYLCASSLGGDRELFFGSGTQLSVL.

V is TRBV11-3 and J is TRBJ2-3, with D unresolved. The V end was cut by 5 bases, the J end by 6 bases, with 6 bases between. CDR1 is SGHNT and CDR2 is YENEEA in the germline V gene. The CDR3 is made up of 11 amino acids. CDR3 DNA: TGTGCCAGCAGCCTCGGGGATACGCAGTATTTT. The encoded protein is CASSLGDTQYF.

In regard to this clone: Mismatch with germline at one junction end may stem from a read error. The genes are TRBV7-7 and TRBJ2-5, with a weak D call TRBD1 (6 bases). The CDR3 has 14 residues. The V gene's germline CDR1 is SSHAT and CDR2 FNYEAQ (reference sequence). CDR3 loop: CASSLQGMRETQYF. CDR3 coding DNA: TGTGCTAGCAGCCTACAGGGTATGAGGGAGACCCAGTACTTC. Supplemented by reference TRBV7-7 and TRBJ2-5, the full variable domain reads GAGVSQSPRYKVTKRGQDVTLRCDPISSHATLYWYQQALGQGPEFLTYFNYEAQPDKSGLPSDRFSAERPEGSISTLTIQRTEQRDSAMYRCASSLQGMRETQYFGPGTRLLVL.

The chain carries TRBV4-1 and TRBJ2-3; 8 bases align to TRBD1. Germline CDR1 reads MGHRA; CDR2 reads YSYEKL. This CDR3 has 18 residues. V dropped 3 bases and J dropped 0; count of bases not matched to a gene: 11. CDR3 bases: TGCGCCAGCAGCCAGTTTAGCCGGGGACAGGCTAGCACAGATACGCAGTATTTT. It translates to CASSQFSRGQASTDTQYF.